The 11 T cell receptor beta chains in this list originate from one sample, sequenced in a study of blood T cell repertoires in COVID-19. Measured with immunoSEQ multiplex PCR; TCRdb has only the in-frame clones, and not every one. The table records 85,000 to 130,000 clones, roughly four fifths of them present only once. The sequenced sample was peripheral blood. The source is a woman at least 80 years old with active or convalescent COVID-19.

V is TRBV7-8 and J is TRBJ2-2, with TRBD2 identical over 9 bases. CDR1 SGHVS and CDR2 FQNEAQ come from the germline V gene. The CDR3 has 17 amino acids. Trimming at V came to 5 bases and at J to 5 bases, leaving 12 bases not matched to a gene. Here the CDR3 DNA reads TGTGCCAGCAGCCCACACGGGAGCGGGGGGTCGACCGGGGAGCTGTTTTTT. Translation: CASSPHGSGGSTGELFF. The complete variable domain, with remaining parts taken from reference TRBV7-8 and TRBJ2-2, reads GAGVSQSPRYKVAKRGQDVALRCDPISGHVSLFWYQQALGQGPEFLTYFQNEAQLDKSGLPSDRFFAERPEGSVSTLKIQRTQQEDSAVYLCASSPHGSGGSTGELFFGEGSRLTVL.

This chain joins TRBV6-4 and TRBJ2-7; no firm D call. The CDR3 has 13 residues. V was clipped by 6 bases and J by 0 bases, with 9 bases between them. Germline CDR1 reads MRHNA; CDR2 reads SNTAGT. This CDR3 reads CASSLYPSYEQYF. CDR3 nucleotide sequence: TGTGCCAGCAGCCTATACCCCTCCTACGAGCAGTACTTC.

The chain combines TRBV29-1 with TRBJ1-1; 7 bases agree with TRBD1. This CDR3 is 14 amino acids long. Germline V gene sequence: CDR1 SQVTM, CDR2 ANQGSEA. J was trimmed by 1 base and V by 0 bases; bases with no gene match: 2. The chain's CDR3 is CSVEDTGENTEAFF. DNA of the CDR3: TGCAGCGTTGAAGACACAGGGGAGAACACTGAAGCTTTCTTT.

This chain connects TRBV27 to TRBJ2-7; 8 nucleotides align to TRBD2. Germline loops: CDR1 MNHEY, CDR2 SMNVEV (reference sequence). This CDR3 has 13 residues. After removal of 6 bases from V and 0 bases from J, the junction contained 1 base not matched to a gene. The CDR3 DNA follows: TGTGCCAGCAGCACTAGCGGCTCCTACGAGCAGTACTTC. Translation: CASSTSGSYEQYF.

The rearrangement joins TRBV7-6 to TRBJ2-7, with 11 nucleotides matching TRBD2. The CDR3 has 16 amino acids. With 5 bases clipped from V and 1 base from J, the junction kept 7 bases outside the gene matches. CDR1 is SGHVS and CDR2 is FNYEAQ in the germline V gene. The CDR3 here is CASSREIAGGSYEQYF. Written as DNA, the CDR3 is TGTGCCAGCAGCCGAGAAATAGCGGGAGGGTCCTACGAGCAGTACTTC.

The DNA of the CDR3 is TGTGCCAGCTCACCGCTGCTAACCGGGACAGGGAACTACGAGCAGTACTTC. It specifies CASSPLLTGTGNYEQYF. V and J are TRBV18 and TRBJ2-7, with TRBD1 matching over 9 bases. In germline, CDR1 is KGHSH, CDR2 LQKENI. This CDR3 contains 17 residues. J gave up 3 bases and V 3 bases, and 12 bases lay outside the gene matches.

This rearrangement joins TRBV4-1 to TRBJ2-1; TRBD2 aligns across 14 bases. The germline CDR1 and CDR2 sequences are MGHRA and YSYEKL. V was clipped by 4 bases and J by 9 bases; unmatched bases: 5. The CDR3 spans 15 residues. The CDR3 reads CASSPTSGGAGEQFF. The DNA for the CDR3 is TGCGCCAGCAGCCCGACTAGCGGGGGGGCGGGTGAGCAGTTCTTC.

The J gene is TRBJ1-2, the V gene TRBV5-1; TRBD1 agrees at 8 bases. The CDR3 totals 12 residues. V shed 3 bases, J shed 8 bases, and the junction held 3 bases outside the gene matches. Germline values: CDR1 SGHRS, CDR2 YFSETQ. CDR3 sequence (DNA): TGCGCCAGCAGCTCAGGGGGCGAGGGCTACACCTTC. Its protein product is CASSSGGEGYTF.

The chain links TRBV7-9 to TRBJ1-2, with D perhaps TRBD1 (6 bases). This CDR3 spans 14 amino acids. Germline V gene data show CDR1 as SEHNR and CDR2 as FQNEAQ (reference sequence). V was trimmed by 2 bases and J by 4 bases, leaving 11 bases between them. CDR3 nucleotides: TGTGCCAGCAGCTTATCAGGGGATGGCTATGGCTACACCTTC. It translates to CASSLSGDGYGYTF.

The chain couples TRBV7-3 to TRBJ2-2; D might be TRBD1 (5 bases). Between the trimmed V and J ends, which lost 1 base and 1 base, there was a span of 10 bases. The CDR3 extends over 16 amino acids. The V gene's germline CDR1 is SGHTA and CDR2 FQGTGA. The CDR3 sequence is CASSLRGGGNTGELFF. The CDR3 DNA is TGTGCCAGCAGCTTAAGGGGCGGTGGGAACACCGGGGAGCTGTTTTTT.

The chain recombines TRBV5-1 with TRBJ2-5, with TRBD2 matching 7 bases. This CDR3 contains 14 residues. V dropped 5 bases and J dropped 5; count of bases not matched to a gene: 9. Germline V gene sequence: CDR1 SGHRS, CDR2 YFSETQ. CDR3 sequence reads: CASSERAGGETQYF. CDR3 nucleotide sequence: TGCGCCAGCAGTGAGAGGGCCGGGGGGGAGACCCAGTACTTC.